This TCR beta chain was observed in a study of blood T cell repertoires in COVID-19. Profiled with immunoSEQ multiplex PCR; TCRdb holds only in-frame clones, not every one. The sample comprises roughly 250,000 clones, around nine tenths of which are singletons, and 1.6% rests with the top ten. CDR3 length equals 14 residues. Germline-derived CDR1 and CDR2 are LGHDT and YNNKEL (reference sequence). Trimming removed 0 bases at V and 1 base at J, with 6 bases between. The J gene is TRBJ1-2, the V gene TRBV3-1 (or the pseudogene TRBV3-2); D is unclear. Sequencing was performed on PBMCs or T cells enriched from blood (not recorded which). The source is a woman between 45 and 60 years old who had recovered from COVID-19. The CDR3 here is CASSQEEGNYGYTF. The CDR3 nucleotides are TGTGCCAGCAGCCAAGAGGAGGGTAACTATGGCTACACCTTC.